This is a list of T cell receptor beta chains from one sample in a study of blood T cell repertoires in COVID-19. The repertoire was sequenced with immunoSEQ multiplex PCR; TCRdb's copy has only in-frame clones and lacks some. This sample has fewer than 200,000 clones, with approximately 85% found just once. The sample taken for sequencing was peripheral blood. These receptors were collected from a woman aged 55-70 years with acute or convalescent COVID-19. The CDR3 runs from the conserved cysteine through the conserved F or W. D genes are given only for firm matches. Part of the rows lack a size; the others show once, few, many or a class for expanded clones.

J gene | D gene | clone size | V gene | CDR3 DNA | CDR3 protein
TRBJ1-1 | TRBD1 | - | TRBV11-2 | TGTGCCAGCAGCGCCTACAGGGGGAGTAGTGAAGCTTTCTTT | CASSAYRGSSEAFF
TRBJ1-4 | TRBD1 | - | TRBV5-4 | TGTGCCAGCAGCTGGGACAGGGTCGGAGAAAAACTGTTTTTT | CASSWDRVGEKLFF
TRBJ2-5 | - | few | TRBV19 | TGTGCCAGTAGTATTCGGTCCTCGTACCAAGAGACCCAGTACTTC | CASSIRSSYQETQYF
TRBJ2-3 | TRBD1 | - | TRBV24-1 | TGTGCCACCAGTGATTTCCCCAACCCAGGGGGCTTCACAGATACGCAGTATTTT | CATSDFPNPGGFTDTQYF
TRBJ1-1 | - | - | TRBV28 | TGTGCCAGCAGCCTCCCCACTGAAGCTTTCTTT | CASSLPTEAFF
TRBJ2-2 | - | - | TRBV11-3 | TGTGCCAGCAGCTTAATCCCCGGCGGGGAGCTGTTTTTT | CASSLIPGGELFF
TRBJ1-4 | - | - | TRBV2 | TGTGCCAGCAGCTCAAGGAGGGATCCAACTAATGAAAAACTGTTTTTT | CASSSRRDPTNEKLFF
TRBJ2-2 | TRBD1 | few | TRBV7-3 | TGTGCCAGCAGCCACCTCACGGGACAGGGGGCCGGGGAGCTGTTTTTT | CASSHLTGQGAGELFF
TRBJ1-5 | TRBD1 | - | TRBV6-5 | TGTGCCAGCAGTTTGGACAGGGGGCTTAGCAATCAGCCCCAGCATTTT | CASSLDRGLSNQPQHF
TRBJ1-1 | - | - | TRBV14 | TGTGCCAGCAGCCAACTGAGACAGACGAACACTGAAGCTTTCTTT | CASSQLRQTNTEAFF
TRBJ2-3 | - | - | TRBV7-8 | TGTGCCAGCAGCTTAAGAGTAGCGACAGATACGCAGTATTTT | CASSLRVATDTQYF
TRBJ1-2 | TRBD1 | - | TRBV28 | TGTGCCAGCAGTCCTCGGGACAGAATCCGCTATGGCTACACCTTC | CASSPRDRIRYGYTF
TRBJ1-2 | - | - | TRBV2 | TGTGCCAGCAGTGAAGCCGGACAACTCAGGAGCTATGGCTACACCTTC | CASSEAGQLRSYGYTF
TRBJ2-1 | - | - | TRBV3-1/TRBV3-2 | TGTGCCAGCAGCCAAAGTTTGAGGGATGAGCAGTTCTTC | CASSQSLRDEQFF
TRBJ1-2 | - | - | TRBV6-1 | TGTGCCAGCAGTGAAGCAGGAGGTAGTGAGGGATATGGCTACACCTTC | CASSEAGGSEGYGYTF
TRBJ1-1 | TRBD1 | - | TRBV12-3/TRBV12-4 | TGTGCCAGCAGTCGAGACAGGGGAGAAGCTTTCTTT | CASSRDRGEAFF
TRBJ1-5 | - | once | TRBV6-5 | TGTGCCAGCAGTTCTCCAGGGGAGCCCCAGCATTTT | CASSSPGEPQHF
TRBJ2-7 | - | few | TRBV7-8 | TGTGCCAGCAGCTTAGACCGGAGCTTCGAGCAGTACTTC | CASSLDRSFEQYF
TRBJ2-7 | TRBD1 | few | TRBV15 | TGTGCCACCAGCGACAGGGTGAAGCCCTACGAGCAGTACTTC | CATSDRVKPYEQYF
TRBJ1-5 | TRBD1 | - | TRBV19 | TGTGCCAGTAGCCGTCCCGGGACAGGGGTGCAGCCCCAGCATTTT | CASSRPGTGVQPQHF
TRBJ2-1 | TRBD1 | - | TRBV7-3 | TGTGCCAGCGGACAGGGGAATGAGCAGTTCTTC | CASGQGNEQFF
TRBJ1-2 | - | - | TRBV5-5 | TGTGCCAGCAGCCTAGGACTGAGCGGGGGCTACACCTTC | CASSLGLSGGYTF
TRBJ2-1 | TRBD2 | - | TRBV7-3 | TGTGCCAGCAGCCTACTAGCGGGGAGTTACAATGAGCAGTTCTTC | CASSLLAGSYNEQFF
TRBJ1-1 | - | - | TRBV28 | TGTGCCAGTTTCCGAGGGAGGGGGGACACTGAAGCTTTCTTT | CASFRGRGDTEAFF
TRBJ2-1 | TRBD2 | - | TRBV10-2 | TGCGCCAGCACCGAGACAGCTCTAGCGGGAGAGGAGAGTTTCTTC | CASTETALAGEESFF
TRBJ2-1 | - | - | TRBV29-1 | TGCAGCGTTATCGGAGCCCCGAATAATTACAATGAGCAGTTCTTC | CSVIGAPNNYNEQFF
TRBJ1-6 | - | - | TRBV28 | TGTGCCAGCAATACAGGGAGCTCCTATAATTCACCCCTCCACTTT | CASNTGSSYNSPLHF
TRBJ2-2 | TRBD2 | - | TRBV30 | TGTGCCTGGAGACTAGCGGTAACGAACACCGGGGAGCTGTTTTTT | CAWRLAVTNTGELFF
TRBJ1-5 | TRBD1 | - | TRBV20-1 | TGCAGTGCTAGTCGTCTCCAGGGGGGAAGTCAGCCCCAGCATTTT | CSASRLQGGSQPQHF
TRBJ2-1 | - | few | TRBV15 | TGTGCCACCAGCAGAGGAGGTAGCCCCGATGAGCAGTTCTTC | CATSRGGSPDEQFF
TRBJ1-6 | - | - | TRBV2 | TGTGCCAGCAGGCAGGAAGCCTCCTATAATTCACCCCTCCACTTT | CASRQEASYNSPLHF